The subject of this entry is one TCR beta chain. The antigen is unknown. These data belong to a study of cytomegalovirus exposure and HLA in healthy donors. With 60 Vbeta and 13 Jbeta primers, the PCR was carried out. Clones were sequenced by immunoSEQ multiplex PCR, and TCRdb holds only the in-frame ones, with some missing. This listing includes about 110,000 clones. Notes on the study in general: Researchers reported in a later analysis that a missense DCLRE1C variant was tied to TCR beta V- and J-gene trimming. Among the CMV-associated chains, a few were confirmed in vitro as specific for CMV antigens. Productive rates of about 90% or about 30% were seen for most TCR beta V segments in an earlier analysis.

J lost 4 bases, V lost 5 bases, and 8 bases had no gene match. The CDR3 extends over 15 amino acids. CDR1 is PRHDT, CDR2 FYEKMQ, per germline (reference sequence). This sequence was found in a man aged 35-49 years in good health and CMV-seropositive. What was sequenced was PBMCs. The rearrangement joins TRBV13 to TRBJ2-3; TRBD2 agrees at 8 bases. CDR3 DNA sequence: TGTGCCAGCAGCCGAGCGGGAGTTGCCTCAGATACGCAGTATTTT. Translating gives CASSRAGVASDTQYF.